The 17 T cell receptor beta chains presented below share a single source sample, sequenced in a study of OX40 agonist ivuxolimab in advanced cancers. The repertoire was sequenced with immunoSEQ multiplex PCR; TCRdb's copy has only in-frame clones and lacks some. The sample comprises 55,000 to 90,000 clones, around 86% of which are singletons, and roughly 3% rests with the top ten. The sample was CD4+ or CD8+ T cells sorted from blood, taken in a trial of the OX40 agonist ivuxolimab. The receptors were sampled from an adult with an advanced solid tumor such as melanoma, head and neck, liver or kidney cancer.

This chain uses TRBV7-2 with TRBJ1-5; D call uncertain. The ends were cut back, 5 bases at V and 0 bases at J, with 11 bases in the middle. The germline V gene encodes CDR1 SGHTA and CDR2 FQGNSA. CDR3 length: 15 residues. The CDR3 reads CASSPVFGSNQPQHF. As DNA, the CDR3 is TGTGCCAGCAGCCCCGTATTCGGTAGCAATCAGCCCCAGCATTTT.

The chain is built from TRBV19 and TRBJ1-5, with 8 bases fitting TRBD1. The CDR3 totals 14 residues. The V segment lost 7 bases and the J segment 5 bases; nucleotides outside the gene matches: 7. The V gene's germline CDR1 is LNHDA and CDR2 SQIVND (reference sequence). The CDR3 nucleotides read TGTGCCAGTAACCGACAGGGGCTAGATCAGCCCCAGCATTTT. The encoded protein is CASNRQGLDQPQHF.

The chain couples TRBV5-1 to TRBJ2-5; D may be TRBD2 (6 bases). The length of the CDR3 is 18 residues. Trimming took off 0 bases at V and 3 bases at J, with 21 bases between the two ends. In germline, CDR1 is SGHRS, CDR2 YFSETQ. CDR3 bases: TGCGCCAGCAGCTTGGCCCGCCTGGTTGGGGGGTTGGAAGAGACCCAGTACTTC. Translating gives CASSLARLVGGLEETQYF. Full variable domain (remainder filled in from reference TRBV5-1 and TRBJ2-5): KAGVTQTPRYLIKTRGQQVTLSCSPISGHRSVSWYQQTPGQGLQFLFEYFSETQRNKGNFPGRFSGRQFSNSRSEMNVSTLELGDSALYLCASSLARLVGGLEETQYFGPGTRLLVL.

The chain has TRBV5-1 and TRBJ2-3, with no clear D. The V gene's germline CDR1 is SGHRS and CDR2 YFSETQ. Trimming stripped 4 bases from V and 2 bases from J, with 11 bases between. The CDR3 is 14 amino acids. Here the CDR3 reads CASSPPDHTDTQYF. The CDR3, as DNA: TGCGCCAGCAGCCCCCCGGATCACACAGATACGCAGTATTTT. The full variable domain, in which reference TRBV5-1 and TRBJ2-3 provide the parts outside the CDR3, is KAGVTQTPRYLIKTRGQQVTLSCSPISGHRSVSWYQQTPGQGLQFLFEYFSETQRNKGNFPGRFSGRQFSNSRSEMNVSTLELGDSALYLCASSPPDHTDTQYFGPGTRLTVL.

This sequence joins TRBV28 and TRBJ2-5; D remains ambiguous. CDR3 length equals 14 residues. V lost 3 bases, J lost 0 bases, and 8 bases lay in between. Looked up from germline, CDR1 is MDHEN and CDR2 is SYDVKM. The CDR3 nucleotides read TGTGCCAGCAGTTTTAGTCCGAACCAAGAGACCCAGTACTTC. Protein product: CASSFSPNQETQYF.

The chain has TRBV28 and TRBJ1-6; possible D gene TRBD1, 6 bases. Germline V gene sequence: CDR1 MDHEN, CDR2 SYDVKM. The CDR3 has 15 amino acids. V lost 5 bases and J lost 6, with 14 bases in between. The CDR3 nucleotides are TGTGCCAGCAGTGTGCGGGTCAGGGGTAATTCACCCCTCCACTTT. This translates into CASSVRVRGNSPLHF.

The chain is built from TRBV29-1 and TRBJ2-7, with D perhaps matching TRBD1 (7 bases). Germline-derived CDR1 and CDR2 are SQVTM and ANQGSEA. Trimming removed 5 bases at V and 3 bases at J, with 17 bases between. There are 14 residues in the CDR3. The CDR3 DNA reads as TGCAGCGTTTTTGGGGGGCAGGGGGGCTACGAGCAGTACTTC. Its protein is CSVFGGQGGYEQYF.

This rearrangement joins TRBV2 to TRBJ1-3; D is ambiguous. CDR1 and CDR2 (germline): SNHLY, FYNNEI. V gave up 4 bases and J gave up 4 bases, with 8 bases separating them. The CDR3 loop spans 13 amino acids. The CDR3 loop reads CASSGTLGNTIYF. In nucleotides, the CDR3 is TGTGCCAGCAGTGGGACCCTAGGAAACACCATATATTTT.

The V call is TRBV2, the J call TRBJ2-1, with no clear D. Trimming took off 8 bases at V and 0 bases at J, with 8 bases between the two ends. This CDR3 has 13 residues. Per germline, CDR1 SNHLY and CDR2 FYNNEI. The CDR3 protein is CASHSSSYNEQFF. The CDR3 coding sequence is TGTGCCAGCCACTCCAGCTCCTACAATGAGCAGTTCTTC.

V and J are TRBV11-3 and TRBJ2-7; D is unclear. CDR3 length: 15 residues. The germline V and J ends were trimmed by 4 bases and 2 bases, with 15 bases remaining between them. Germline CDR1 and CDR2: SGHNT and YENEEA. The CDR3 DNA sequence: TGTGCCAGCAGCTCCCTCACGGACGGAACCTACGAGCAGTACTTC. Protein: CASSSLTDGTYEQYF.

The chain uses TRBV2 and TRBJ1-6; perhaps TRBD1 as D (5 bases). This CDR3 is built from 15 residues. Germline-derived CDR1 and CDR2 are SNHLY and FYNNEI. V dropped 4 bases and J dropped 6 bases, with 13 bases sitting between them. The CDR3 reads CASSVFAQGNSPLHF. The CDR3 coding sequence is TGTGCCAGCAGTGTTTTCGCGCAGGGTAATTCACCCCTCCACTTT.

This CDR3 reads CASSPGQGRLTDTQYF. CDR3 DNA: TGTGCCAGCAGCCCCGGACAGGGCCGACTCACAGATACGCAGTATTTT. The chain employs TRBV2 and TRBJ2-3; 8 nucleotides agree with TRBD1. Germline V lookup: CDR1 SNHLY, CDR2 FYNNEI. The length of the CDR3 is 16 residues. The V and J ends lost 6 bases and 2 bases, in that order; junction bases with no gene match: 10.

The V gene is TRBV7-9, the J gene TRBJ2-7; no definite D call. CDR3 length: 14 amino acids. Per germline, CDR1 SEHNR and CDR2 FQNEAQ (reference sequence). The V end was cut by 5 bases, the J end by 0 bases, with 11 bases between. The CDR3 DNA sequence: TGTGCCAGCAGCCTTGACTGGAGCTCCTACGAGCAGTACTTC. This gives the protein CASSLDWSSYEQYF.

This chain uses TRBV28 with TRBJ2-7; TRBD1 matches at 8 bases. V was clipped by 6 bases and J by 4 bases; unmatched bases: 14. From germline, CDR1 is MDHEN and CDR2 SYDVKM. This CDR3 contains 16 residues. CDR3 region: CASRGAGQGKNYEQYF. CDR3 nucleotides: TGTGCCAGCAGAGGAGCAGGACAGGGTAAAAATTACGAGCAGTACTTC.

This chain links TRBV29-1 with TRBJ1-4; 7 bases are shared with TRBD1. The CDR3 loop spans 14 amino acids. The V segment lost 7 bases and the J segment 4 bases; nucleotides outside the gene matches: 9. Germline V CDR1 and CDR2: SQVTM, ANQGSEA. The CDR3 protein is CSGFDRAFNEKLFF. The CDR3 nucleotides read TGCAGCGGATTCGACAGGGCGTTTAATGAAAAACTGTTTTTT.

V usage is TRBV25-1 and J usage is TRBJ1-1; D may be TRBD1 (5 bases). Looked up from germline, CDR1 is MGHDK and CDR2 is SYGVNS. Trimming cost V 4 bases and J 7 bases, with 19 bases left between them. The CDR3 runs 15 residues. CDR3 residues: CASSAWDRFQFEAFF. CDR3 nucleotide sequence: TGTGCCAGCAGTGCATGGGACCGTTTTCAGTTTGAAGCTTTCTTT.

The V gene is TRBV27, the J gene TRBJ2-2, with 8 bases aligning to TRBD2. The CDR3 is 14 amino acids. V lost 5 bases and J lost 7; bases outside the gene matches: 6. Germline CDR1 is MNHEY and CDR2 is SMNVEV (reference sequence). The CDR3 region is CASSAGTRGGELFF. The CDR3 DNA follows: TGTGCCAGCAGTGCCGGGACTAGGGGCGGGGAGCTGTTTTTT.